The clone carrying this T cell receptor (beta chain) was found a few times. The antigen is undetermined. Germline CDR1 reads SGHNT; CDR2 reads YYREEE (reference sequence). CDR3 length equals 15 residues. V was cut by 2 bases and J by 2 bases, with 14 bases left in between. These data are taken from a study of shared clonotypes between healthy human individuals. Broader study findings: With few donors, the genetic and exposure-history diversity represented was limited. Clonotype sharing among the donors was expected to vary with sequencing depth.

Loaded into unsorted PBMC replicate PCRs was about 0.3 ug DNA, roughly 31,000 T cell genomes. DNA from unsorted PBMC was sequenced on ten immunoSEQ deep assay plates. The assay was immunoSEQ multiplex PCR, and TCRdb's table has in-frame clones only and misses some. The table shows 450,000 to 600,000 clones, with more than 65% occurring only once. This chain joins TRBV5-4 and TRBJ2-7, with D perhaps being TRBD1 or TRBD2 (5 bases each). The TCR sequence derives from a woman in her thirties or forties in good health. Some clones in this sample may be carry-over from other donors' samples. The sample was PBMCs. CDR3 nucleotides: TGTGCCAGCAGCTTCTGGGACCTGGGCACCTACGAGCAGTACTTC. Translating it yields CASSFWDLGTYEQYF.